This T cell receptor (beta chain) appears in the sequencing data of a study of cytomegalovirus exposure and HLA in healthy donors. PCR involved 60 Vbeta and 13 Jbeta primers. Produced via immunoSEQ multiplex PCR; TCRdb's table is partial and in-frame only. The repertoire holds around 170,000 clones, with around four fifths as singletons. In regard to this clone: Its specificity is not known.

Regarding the study as a whole: Clonal expansion, a later analysis showed, was greater in HLA-associated TCR beta chains than in equally common others. Serostatus for CMV was the only available immune exposure information. Three CMV-associated chains were confirmed in vitro to be specific for CMV antigens.

Sample: PBMCs. The receptor comes from a woman under 30 in good health and CMV-seronegative.

This CDR3 is CASSVEARGETQYF. The CDR3 DNA sequence: TGTGCCAGCAGCGTAGAGGCTAGAGGAGAGACCCAGTACTTC. J is TRBJ2-5 and V is TRBV9; D is uncertain. This CDR3 contains 14 residues. Looked up from germline, CDR1 is SGDLS and CDR2 is YYNGEE. V lost 0 bases, J lost 4 bases, and 10 bases lay in between.